Presented here are 8 T cell receptor beta chains from one specimen sequenced in a study of blood T cell repertoires in COVID-19. Profiled with immunoSEQ multiplex PCR; TCRdb holds only in-frame clones, not every one. Of under 250,000 clones in the sample, 65% to 90% are singletons; the top ten hold 5.1%. Sequencing used peripheral blood. These receptors were taken from a man between 50 and 59 years old with COVID-19, enrolled during active disease.

The CDR3 is CASSLLAGGAADEQFF. CDR3 nucleotides: TGTGCCAGCAGCTTACTAGCGGGGGGGGCCGCGGATGAGCAGTTCTTC. The chain couples TRBV14 to TRBJ2-1; 13 positions agree with TRBD2. Germline CDR1 and CDR2: SGHDN and FVKESK. The CDR3 has 16 amino acids. V was clipped by 5 bases and J by 8 bases; unmatched bases: 9.

The gene calls are TRBV19 and TRBJ1-5; D may be TRBD1 (6 bases). From germline, CDR1 is LNHDA and CDR2 SQIVND (reference sequence). This CDR3 spans 16 amino acids. With 1 base removed from V and 7 bases from J, the gap between germline ends came to 17 bases. CDR3 amino acids: CASSIGVRGYGQPQHF. The CDR3, as DNA: TGTGCCAGTAGTATAGGAGTTAGGGGGTACGGGCAGCCCCAGCATTTT.

This chain joins TRBV19 and TRBJ1-5; tentatively, D is TRBD1 (6 bases). Trimming took 7 bases from V and 0 from J, leaving 13 bases between them. From germline, CDR1 is LNHDA and CDR2 SQIVND (reference sequence). The CDR3 loop spans 15 amino acids. CDR3 nucleotides: TGTGCCAGTACCGATACAGGGAATAGCAATCAGCCCCAGCATTTT. Its protein is CASTDTGNSNQPQHF.

The chain combines TRBV30 with TRBJ2-2; 8 bases align to TRBD2. V shed 0 bases, J shed 1 base, and the junction held 7 bases outside the gene matches. The CDR3 extends over 17 amino acids. In germline, CDR1 is GTSNPN, CDR2 SVGIG (reference sequence). CDR3 sequence: CAWSVPRTSRNTGELFF. For the CDR3, the DNA is TGTGCCTGGAGTGTTCCTCGGACTAGCCGGAACACCGGGGAGCTGTTTTTT.

The V and J genes are TRBV7-9 and TRBJ1-4, with 7 bases that match TRBD1. Unmatched junction bases numbered 16, after V lost 5 bases and J lost 10 bases. CDR1 is SEHNR and CDR2 is FQNEAQ in the germline V gene (reference sequence). There are 16 residues in the CDR3. Here the CDR3 DNA reads TGTGCCAGCAGCCTGAGTACAGGGGAGTCAAGCGGAAAACTGTTTTTT. The encoded protein is CASSLSTGESSGKLFF.

V gene TRBV18 combines with J gene TRBJ1-5; unclear D gene. The CDR3 spans 13 residues. Germline values: CDR1 KGHSH, CDR2 LQKENI. V lost 6 bases to trimming and J lost 3 bases, with 9 bases between them. The CDR3, as DNA: TGTGCCAGCTCGCCTCAGGTCAATCAGCCCCAGCATTTT. Translation gives CASSPQVNQPQHF. Complete variable domain (other parts from reference TRBV18 and TRBJ1-5): NAGVMQNPRHLVRRRGQEARLRCSPMKGHSHVYWYRQLPEEGLKFMVYLQKENIIDESGMPKERFSAEFPKEGPSILRIQQVVRGDSAAYFCASSPQVNQPQHFGDGTRLSIL.

Concerning this clone: This sequence may be a read error, since a much larger clone differs from it by one base. Other DNA sequences in this specimen translate into the identical CDR3. The rearrangement uses TRBV12-3 or TRBV12-4 and TRBJ1-1, with TRBD1 as a possible D gene (5 bases). The CDR3 sequence is 13 residues long. V lost 3 bases to trimming and J lost 1 base, with 6 bases between them. The CDR3 spells CASSFDRNTEAFF. The DNA of the CDR3 is TGTGCCAGCAGTTTTGACAGGAACACTGAAGCTTTCTTT.

The CDR3 DNA reads as TGTGCCAGCAGCCCAGGAACCCATCAGCCCCAGCATTTT. Residues: CASSPGTHQPQHF. The V gene is TRBV7-9, the J gene TRBJ1-5; D is undetermined. Germline lookup yields CDR1 SEHNR and CDR2 FQNEAQ (reference sequence). Trimming stripped 5 bases from V and 5 bases from J, with 10 bases between. The CDR3 sequence is 13 residues long.